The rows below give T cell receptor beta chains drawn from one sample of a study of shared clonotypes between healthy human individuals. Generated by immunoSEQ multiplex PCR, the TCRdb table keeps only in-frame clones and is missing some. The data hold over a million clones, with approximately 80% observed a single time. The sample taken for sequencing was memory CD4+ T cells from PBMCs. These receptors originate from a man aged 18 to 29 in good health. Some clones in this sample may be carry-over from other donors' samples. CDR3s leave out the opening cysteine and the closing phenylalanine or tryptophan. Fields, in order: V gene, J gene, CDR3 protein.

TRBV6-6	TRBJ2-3	ASIGQRRTDTQY
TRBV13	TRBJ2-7	ASSSGGEQY
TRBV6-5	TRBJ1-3	ASSYTGAGNTIY
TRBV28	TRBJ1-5	ASSLPLAQSNQPQH
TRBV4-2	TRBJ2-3	ASSQVGDSGDTQY
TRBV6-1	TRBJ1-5	ASSEEGARQPQH
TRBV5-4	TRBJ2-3	ASSEDRVSWY
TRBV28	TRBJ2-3	ASSPGPGSGTGDTQY
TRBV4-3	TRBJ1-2	ASSQVGRSGRSYGYT
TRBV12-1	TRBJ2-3	ASTNRGGGTTDTQY
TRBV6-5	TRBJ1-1	ASSYVPGFTEAF
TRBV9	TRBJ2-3	ASSDPSGGTDTQY
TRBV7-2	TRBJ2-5	ASSLKPGPETQY
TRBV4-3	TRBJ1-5	ASSLQTGINQPQH
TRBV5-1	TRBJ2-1	ASSETSRNEQF
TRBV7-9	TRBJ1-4	ASSLQQGPNEKLF
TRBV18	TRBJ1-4	ASSQGQGNEKLF
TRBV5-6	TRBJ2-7	ASSLFRTRSYEQY
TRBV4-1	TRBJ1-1	ASSQDHFRGAEAF
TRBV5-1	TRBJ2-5	ASSIGQTWGATQETQY
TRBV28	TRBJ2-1	ASSYRDMYNEQF
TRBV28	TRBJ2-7	ASSPGHPYEQY
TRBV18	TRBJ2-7	ASGQGMGEQY
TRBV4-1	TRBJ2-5	ASSQDPASGGGRETQY
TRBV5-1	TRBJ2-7	ASSLGGQAHYEQY
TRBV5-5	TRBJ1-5	ASSLTGENQPQH
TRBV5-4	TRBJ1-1	ASSLGVGDTEAF
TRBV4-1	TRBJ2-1	ASSQDPLRNEQF
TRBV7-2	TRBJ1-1	ASSPPRGDFSPEAF
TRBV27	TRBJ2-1	ASSLIPAGVLYNEQF
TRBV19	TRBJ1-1	ASASGSLNTEAF
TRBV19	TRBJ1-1	ASMGNWGTEAF
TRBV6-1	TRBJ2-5	ASRGNRVGQETQY
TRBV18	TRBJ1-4	ASSPPGALGGEKLF
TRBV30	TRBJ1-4	AWGTGVEKLF
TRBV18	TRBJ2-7	ASSPETRGEQY
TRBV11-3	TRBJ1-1	ASSVDTNTEAF
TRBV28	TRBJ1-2	ASSLTGNYGYT
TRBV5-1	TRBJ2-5	ASSSGTGVETQY
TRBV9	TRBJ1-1	ASSPRTGERNTEAF
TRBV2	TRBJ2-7	ASRRNRDRGSYEQY
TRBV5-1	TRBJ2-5	ASSIYNRDQETQY
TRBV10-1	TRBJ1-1	ASPGQGPSMNTEAF
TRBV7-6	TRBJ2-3	ASSDSGSSGDTQY
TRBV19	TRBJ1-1	AMFPPNTEAF
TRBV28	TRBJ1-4	ASSSGTENEKLF
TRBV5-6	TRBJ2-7	ASSLMWRESYEQY
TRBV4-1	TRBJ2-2	ASREGQGRGTGELF
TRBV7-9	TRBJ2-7	ASSRDILEQY
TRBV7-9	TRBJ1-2	ASTQPEAHYGYT
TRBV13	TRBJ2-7	ASSLAGATYEQY
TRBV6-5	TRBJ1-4	ASRDRGQRDEKLF
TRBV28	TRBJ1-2	ASSLLTSLKGAGYT